This T cell receptor (beta chain) was obtained from a study of technical replicates of blood from a few donors. Trimming took 9 bases from V and 0 from J; bases not matched to a gene: 9. From germline, CDR1 is ENHRY and CDR2 SYGVKD. This CDR3 contains 15 residues. The protocol was immunoSEQ multiplex PCR, while the TCRdb copy is restricted to in-frame clones and leaves out a portion. The data show about 84,000 clones, about 97% seen once. The chain joins TRBV10-3 to TRBJ1-1; 8 bases fit TRBD1. The material sequenced was T cells isolated from PBMCs. The sequence came from a human donor in good health. CDR3 loop: CAISPPGGMNTEAFF. The DNA for the CDR3 is TGTGCCATTTCCCCCCCAGGGGGCATGAACACTGAAGCTTTCTTT.